The 3 T cell receptor beta chains below all came from one sample that was sequenced in a study of identical twins (dated by TCRdb to 2015 to 2016). The library relied on 5' RACE. Sequencing instrument: Illumina HiSeq 2000. TCRdb cleaned the public reads at Q25 with fastp, built clones with MiXCR and kept in-frame beta chains. Rows with a matching CDR3 protein are joined into one entry that keeps the most common DNA and genes. This sample lists around 490,000 distinct CDR3 sequences; approximately 14% were detected once. In total, the top ten clones hold roughly 0.42% of the sample. This sample was also put to use in a study of yellow fever vaccine responses in identical twins.

The specimen was CD4+ T cells sorted from blood. The receptors come from a woman aged 18-29 years in good health.

This chain connects TRBV14 to TRBJ2-5; D might be TRBD1 (5 bases). The germline V gene has CDR1 SGHDN and CDR2 FVKESK. The CDR3 contains 17 residues. Trimming stripped 4 bases from V and 3 bases from J, with 21 bases between. The CDR3 region is CASSPRKQASSKETQYF. CDR3 in DNA: TGTGCCAGCAGCCCCCGGAAACAGGCCAGTAGCAAAGAGACCCAGTACTTC.

This chain joins TRBV10-3 and TRBJ2-2; no reliable D call. The V end lost 2 bases, the J end lost 6 bases, and 10 bases lay between the germline ends. CDR1 and CDR2 from the germline V gene are ENHRY and SYGVKD. This CDR3 has 14 amino acids. CDR3 region: CAISERPQAGELFF. The CDR3, as DNA: TGTGCCATCAGTGAGAGACCCCAGGCCGGGGAGCTGTTTTTT.

This clonotype has only a few counts. The J gene is TRBJ1-1, the V gene TRBV20-1; a possible D gene is TRBD1 (6 bases). The CDR3 runs 12 residues. The germline V gene encodes CDR1 DFQATT and CDR2 SNEGSKA (reference sequence). V was cut by 3 bases and J by 4 bases, with 9 bases left in between. CDR3 sequence reads: CSASGGPTEAFF. CDR3 in DNA: TGCAGTGCTAGTGGGGGGCCCACTGAAGCTTTCTTT.